This T cell receptor (beta chain) was retrieved from a study of shared clonotypes between healthy human individuals. This CDR3 is built from 12 residues. CDR1 is SGHNT and CDR2 is YYREEE in the germline V gene (reference sequence). Trimming took off 3 bases at V and 7 bases at J, with 10 bases between the two ends. Method: immunoSEQ multiplex PCR; TCRdb's copy keeps in-frame clones and lacks some. This table has some 630,000 clones, approximately 96% appearing once. Naive CD8 cells lacked CD45RO and underwent positive selection for CCR7, leaving out terminally differentiated effector memory CD45RA+ cells.

Material: naive CD8+ T cells sorted from blood. This clonotype was obtained from a woman younger than 45 in good health. The V gene is TRBV5-4, the J gene TRBJ1-1; D remains ambiguous. The CDR3 DNA follows: TGTGCCAGCAGCTCGTCCGGGATTGAAGCTTTCTTT. Amino acid sequence: CASSSSGIEAFF.